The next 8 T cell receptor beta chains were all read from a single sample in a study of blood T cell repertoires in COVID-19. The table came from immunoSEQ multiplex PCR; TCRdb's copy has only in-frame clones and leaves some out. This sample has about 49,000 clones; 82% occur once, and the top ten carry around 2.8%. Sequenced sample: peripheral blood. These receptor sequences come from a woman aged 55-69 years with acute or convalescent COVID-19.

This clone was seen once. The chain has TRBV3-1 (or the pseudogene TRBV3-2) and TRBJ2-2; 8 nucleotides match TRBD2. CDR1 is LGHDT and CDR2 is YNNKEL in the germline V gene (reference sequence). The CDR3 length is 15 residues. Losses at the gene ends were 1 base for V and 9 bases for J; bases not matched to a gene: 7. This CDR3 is CASSQGPAGGRELFF. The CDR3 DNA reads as TGTGCCAGCAGCCAAGGTCCCGCGGGAGGCCGGGAGCTGTTTTTT.

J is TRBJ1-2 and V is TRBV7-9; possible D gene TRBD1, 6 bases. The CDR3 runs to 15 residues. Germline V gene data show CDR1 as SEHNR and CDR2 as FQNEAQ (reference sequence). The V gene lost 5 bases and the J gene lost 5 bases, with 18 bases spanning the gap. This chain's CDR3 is CASSGRGARTYGYTF. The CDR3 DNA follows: TGTGCCAGCAGCGGGAGGGGGGCCCGAACTTATGGCTACACCTTC. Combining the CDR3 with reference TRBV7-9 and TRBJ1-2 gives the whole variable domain DTGVSQNPRHKITKRGQNVTFRCDPISEHNRLYWYRQTLGQGPEFLTYFQNEAQLEKSRLLSDRFSAERPKGSFSTLEIQRTEQGDSAMYLCASSGRGARTYGYTFGSGTRLTVV.

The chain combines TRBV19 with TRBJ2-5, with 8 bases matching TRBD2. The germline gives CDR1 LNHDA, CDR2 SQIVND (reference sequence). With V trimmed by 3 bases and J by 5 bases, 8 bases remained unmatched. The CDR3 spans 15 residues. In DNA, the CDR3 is TGTGCCAGTAGTATGGGAGCGGGAGCGTGGGAGACCCAGTACTTC. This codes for CASSMGAGAWETQYF. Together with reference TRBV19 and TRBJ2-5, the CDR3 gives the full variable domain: DGGITQSPKYLFRKEGQNVTLSCEQNLNHDAMYWYRQDPGQGLRLIYYSQIVNDFQKGDIAEGYSVSREKKESFPLTVTSAQKNPTAFYLCASSMGAGAWETQYFGPGTRLLVL.

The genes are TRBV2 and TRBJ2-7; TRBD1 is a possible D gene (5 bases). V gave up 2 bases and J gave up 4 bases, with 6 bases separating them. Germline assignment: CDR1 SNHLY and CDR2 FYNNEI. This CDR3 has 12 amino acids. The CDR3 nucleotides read TGTGCCAGCAGTGAAAAGGGGTACGAGCAGTACTTC. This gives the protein CASSEKGYEQYF.

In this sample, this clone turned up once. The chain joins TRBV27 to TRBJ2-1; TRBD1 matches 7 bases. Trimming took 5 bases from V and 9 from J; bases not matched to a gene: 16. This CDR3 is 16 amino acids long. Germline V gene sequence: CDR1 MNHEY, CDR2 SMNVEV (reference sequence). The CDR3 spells CASSPFLWGTAGEQFF. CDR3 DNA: TGTGCCAGCAGTCCCTTTTTGTGGGGGACAGCCGGTGAGCAGTTCTTC.

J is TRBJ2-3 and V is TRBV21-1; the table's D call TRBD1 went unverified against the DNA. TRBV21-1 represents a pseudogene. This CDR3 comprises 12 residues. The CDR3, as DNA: TGTGCCAGCAGCAAAGGGGGCCCGGCGCAGTATTTT. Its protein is CASSKGGPAQYF.

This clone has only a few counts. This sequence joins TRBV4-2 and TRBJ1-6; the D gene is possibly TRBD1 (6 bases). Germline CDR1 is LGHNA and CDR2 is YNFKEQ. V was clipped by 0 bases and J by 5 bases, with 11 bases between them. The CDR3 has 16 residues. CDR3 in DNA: TGTGCCAGCAGCCAAGACTGGACAGTTAATAATTCACCCCTCCACTTT. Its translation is CASSQDWTVNNSPLHF.

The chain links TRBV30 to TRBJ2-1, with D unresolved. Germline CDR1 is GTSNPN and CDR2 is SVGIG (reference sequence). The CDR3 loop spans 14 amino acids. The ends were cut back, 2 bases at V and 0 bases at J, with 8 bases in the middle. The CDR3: CAWSPGSSYNEQFF. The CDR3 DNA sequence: TGTGCCTGGAGTCCGGGTAGCTCCTACAATGAGCAGTTCTTC.